These 27 T cell receptor beta chains originate from one sample sequenced in a study of tumor-infiltrating lymphocytes in localized non-small cell lung cancer. Method: immunoSEQ multiplex PCR; TCRdb's copy keeps in-frame clones and lacks some. The table has under 20,000 clones, around 70% seen once. The sequenced sample consisted of lung tumor tissue. These receptors were taken from a human donor with non-small cell lung cancer.

J is TRBJ2-7 and V is TRBV6-6; 8 nucleotides agree with TRBD2. CDR1 is MNHNY and CDR2 is SVGAGI in the germline V gene (reference sequence). V gave up 2 bases and J gave up 3 bases; unmatched junction bases: 6. This CDR3 contains 15 residues. CDR3 residues: CASSYGGTSNYEQYF. In DNA form, the CDR3 reads TGTGCCAGCAGTTACGGCGGGACTAGTAACTACGAGCAGTACTTC.

The rearrangement links TRBV7-8 to TRBJ1-5; D unclear. With 8 bases removed from V and 0 bases from J, the gap between germline ends came to 23 bases. The CDR3 sequence is 18 residues long. CDR1 SGHVS and CDR2 FQNEAQ come from the germline V gene. For the CDR3, the DNA is TGTGCCAGCGGGAGTAGCCCCGAGACGGGTTATAGCAATCAGCCCCAGCATTTT. Translated, it gives CASGSSPETGYSNQPQHF.

The chain couples TRBV2 to TRBJ2-1, with 9 bases matching TRBD2. The CDR3 has 16 residues. With V trimmed by 10 bases and J by 4 bases, 14 bases remained unmatched. Germline loops: CDR1 SNHLY, CDR2 FYNNEI. The CDR3, as DNA: TGTGCCACCACCGCCCTAGCGGGAACATTTTACAATGAGCAGTTCTTC. It is translated as CATTALAGTFYNEQFF.

V and J are TRBV4-2 and TRBJ2-2; D might be TRBD1 (6 bases). The CDR3 is 15 amino acids. Germline lookup yields CDR1 LGHNA and CDR2 YNFKEQ. V was clipped by 0 bases and J by 6 bases, with 11 bases between them. The CDR3 bases are TGTGCCAGCAGCCAAGATGTGGGGGCGGCCGGGGAGCTGTTTTTT. Amino acid sequence: CASSQDVGAAGELFF.

This chain links TRBV7-9 with TRBJ2-1; tentatively, D is TRBD2 (5 bases). This CDR3 contains 13 residues. Germline V lookup: CDR1 SEHNR, CDR2 FQNEAQ (reference sequence). Trimming took 6 bases from V and 5 from J, leaving 11 bases between them. CDR3 amino acids: CASSIPGNNEQFF. CDR3 bases: TGTGCCAGCAGTATCCCGGGAAACAATGAGCAGTTCTTC.

This rearrangement joins TRBV19 to TRBJ1-1; weak D call: TRBD1 (6 bases). The germline gives CDR1 LNHDA, CDR2 SQIVND (reference sequence). Trimming took 4 bases from V and 4 from J, leaving 10 bases between them. This CDR3 has 13 amino acids. In nucleotides, the CDR3 is TGTGCCAGTAGTACCCAGGGGCCCACTGAAGCTTTCTTT. Translated, it gives CASSTQGPTEAFF.

The rearrangement joins TRBV7-2 to TRBJ2-3; 7 bases align to TRBD2. V shed 5 bases, J shed 2 bases, and the junction held 7 bases outside the gene matches. CDR1 and CDR2 (germline): SGHTA, FQGNSA. This CDR3 has 15 amino acids. The CDR3: CASSSTSVNTDTQYF. The CDR3 DNA is TGTGCCAGCAGCAGTACTAGCGTAAACACAGATACGCAGTATTTT.

The V call is TRBV7-9, the J call TRBJ2-7, with D perhaps TRBD1 (6 bases). This CDR3 is built from 12 residues. With 4 bases removed from V and 7 bases from J, the gap between germline ends came to 11 bases. Per the germline V gene, CDR1 is SEHNR and CDR2 is FQNEAQ (reference sequence). The CDR3 bases are TGTGCCAGCAGCTGGTCAGGGGATGAGCAGTACTTC. It codes for CASSWSGDEQYF. Together with reference TRBV7-9 and TRBJ2-7, the CDR3 gives the full variable domain: DTGVSQNPRHKITKRGQNVTFRCDPISEHNRLYWYRQTLGQGPEFLTYFQNEAQLEKSRLLSDRFSAERPKGSFSTLEIQRTEQGDSAMYLCASSWSGDEQYFGPGTRLTVT.

The chain is built from TRBV5-4 and TRBJ2-3, with D perhaps TRBD2 (6 bases). The V and J ends lost 4 bases and 2 bases respectively, with 14 bases between them. CDR1 and CDR2 from the germline V gene are SGHNT and YYREEE (reference sequence). The CDR3 covers 15 residues. The DNA of the CDR3 is TGTGCCAGCAGCCCCTCGGGGGTATCCACAGATACGCAGTATTTT. This codes for CASSPSGVSTDTQYF.

The V gene is TRBV6-1, the J gene TRBJ1-6, with D possibly TRBD1 on 5 matching bases. With 3 bases removed from V and 6 bases from J, the gap between germline ends came to 9 bases. The CDR3 sequence is 14 residues long. CDR1 MNHNS and CDR2 SASEGT come from the germline V gene. CDR3 coding DNA: TGTGCCAGCAGTGAGACAGAAGTTAATTCACCCCTCCACTTT. This codes for CASSETEVNSPLHF.

The V call is TRBV19, the J call TRBJ2-7; 10 nucleotides line up with TRBD2. This CDR3 spans 18 amino acids. The V gene's germline CDR1 is LNHDA and CDR2 SQIVND (reference sequence). The V segment lost 4 bases and the J segment 4 bases; nucleotides outside the gene matches: 16. As DNA, the CDR3 is TGTGCCAGTAGTACCCTCGGAGTAGCGGGGGGCAAGAAGTACGAGCAGTACTTC. Its translation is CASSTLGVAGGKKYEQYF.

The V and J genes are TRBV9 and TRBJ1-1, with D maybe TRBD1 (5 bases). The germline V gene has CDR1 SGDLS and CDR2 YYNGEE. V dropped 4 bases and J dropped 5 bases, with 18 bases sitting between them. CDR3 length equals 15 residues. CDR3 in DNA: TGTGCCAGCAGCATTCGGGACGGCCGCGGGACTGAAGCTTTCTTT. Its protein is CASSIRDGRGTEAFF.

The J gene is TRBJ1-3, the V gene TRBV7-2; the D is unclear. V was trimmed by 2 bases and J by 0 bases, leaving 11 bases between them. Germline CDR1 and CDR2: SGHTA and FQGNSA. This CDR3 spans 16 amino acids. The CDR3 DNA sequence: TGTGCCAGCAGCTTAAGCGGAGCTAGCTCTGGAAACACCATATATTTT. The encoded protein is CASSLSGASSGNTIYF.

This clone appeared a single time. The chain couples TRBV21-1 to TRBJ2-7; the table's D call TRBD2 went unverified against the DNA. TRBV21-1 is a listed pseudogene. The CDR3 is made up of 24 amino acids. CDR3 coding DNA: TGTGCCAGCAGCAAAGGCGACACCGGGAAACCGGCTAGTCAGGCTAAGTGGGAGGCCTACGAGCAGTACTTC. Its translation is CASSKGDTGKPASQAKWEAYEQYF.

This clone showed up just a few times. In DNA, the CDR3 is TGTGCCAGCAGCTGGGGAGGGCTAGCGATAACAGATACGCAGTATTTT. This codes for CASSWGGLAITDTQYF. The V and J genes are TRBV5-6 and TRBJ2-3; 7 nucleotides line up with TRBD2. The CDR3 extends over 16 amino acids. J lost 3 bases, V lost 3 bases, and 10 bases had no gene match. In germline, CDR1 is SGHDT, CDR2 YYEEEE.

The sample holds a few counts of this clone. The chain links TRBV6-5 to TRBJ2-5, with 8 bases fitting TRBD1. The germline gives CDR1 MNHEY, CDR2 SVGAGI. The trim removed 2 bases at V and 1 base at J, leaving 3 bases unmatched. The length of the CDR3 is 15 residues. The CDR3 sequence: CASSYPGTGQETQYF. The CDR3 nucleotides are TGTGCCAGCAGTTACCCCGGGACAGGCCAAGAGACCCAGTACTTC.

J is TRBJ2-7 and V is TRBV6-5; 12 positions match TRBD1. CDR1 is MNHEY and CDR2 is SVGAGI in the germline V gene. CDR3 length: 14 residues. With V trimmed by 6 bases and J by 6 bases, 6 bases remained unmatched. CDR3 loop: CASSPGQGAFEQYF. DNA of the CDR3: TGTGCCAGCAGCCCGGGACAGGGGGCCTTCGAGCAGTACTTC.

This rearrangement joins TRBV15 to TRBJ1-2; D is unclear. Germline V gives CDR1 LNHNV, CDR2 YYDKDF (reference sequence). V lost 0 bases and J 6 bases, leaving 11 bases between the germline ends. The CDR3 covers 14 residues. CDR3 sequence reads: CATSRDRGLDGYTF. The DNA for the CDR3 is TGTGCCACCAGCAGAGATAGAGGGTTGGATGGCTACACCTTC.

This sequence joins TRBV20-1 and TRBJ2-7, with D unresolved. The CDR3 is made up of 11 amino acids. V lost 5 bases and J 2 bases, leaving 7 bases between the germline ends. CDR1 is DFQATT, CDR2 SNEGSKA, per germline (reference sequence). In DNA, the CDR3 is TGCAGTGCTGGACGGCCCTACGAGCAGTACTTC. Translated: CSAGRPYEQYF.

J is TRBJ2-7 and V is TRBV2; 9 bases map to TRBD1. The CDR3 runs 14 residues. Germline V gives CDR1 SNHLY, CDR2 FYNNEI. With 2 bases clipped from V and 7 bases from J, the junction kept 6 bases outside the gene matches. CDR3 residues: CASSELRQGGEQYF. The CDR3 DNA is TGTGCCAGCAGTGAACTCCGACAGGGGGGAGAGCAGTACTTC.

This clone was found a few times. The V call is TRBV5-1, the J call TRBJ2-1; 8 bases match TRBD2. The CDR3 runs 14 residues. J lost 7 bases, V lost 3 bases, and 6 bases had no gene match. Looked up from germline, CDR1 is SGHRS and CDR2 is YFSETQ. The CDR3 loop is CASSYSSGLNEQFF. DNA for the CDR3: TGCGCCAGCAGCTATTCTAGCGGGCTGAATGAGCAGTTCTTC.

V is TRBV18 and J is TRBJ1-5; TRBD1 is a possible D gene (6 bases). The length of the CDR3 is 13 residues. The ends were cut back, 3 bases at V and 6 bases at J, with 9 bases in the middle. Germline CDR1 reads KGHSH; CDR2 reads LQKENI. The CDR3 protein is CASSPGQGQPQHF. The CDR3 DNA sequence: TGTGCCAGCTCACCGGGACAAGGTCAGCCCCAGCATTTT.

The CDR3 DNA follows: TGTGCCAGCAGTTTTTGGACAGGGGACGACGAGCAGTACTTC. This sequence encodes CASSFWTGDDEQYF. The rearrangement joins TRBV27 to TRBJ2-7; TRBD1 aligns across 9 bases. Germline V gene lookup returns CDR1 MNHEY and CDR2 SMNVEV (reference sequence). Unmatched junction bases numbered 5, after V lost 3 bases and J lost 5 bases. The CDR3 has 14 amino acids.

The chain joins TRBV9 to TRBJ2-2; D not certain. V lost 3 bases to trimming and J lost 0 bases, with 9 bases between them. This CDR3 is built from 15 residues. CDR1 SGDLS and CDR2 YYNGEE come from the germline V gene. CDR3 amino acids: CASSGTAPNTGELFF. The CDR3 DNA reads as TGTGCCAGCAGCGGGACGGCCCCGAACACCGGGGAGCTGTTTTTT.

There are a few counts of this clone. The chain links TRBV5-5 to TRBJ1-5, with D tentatively TRBD1 (5 bases). The CDR3 is 15 amino acids. Germline-derived CDR1 and CDR2 are SGHKS and YYEKEE (reference sequence). Trimming removed 4 bases at V and 2 bases at J, with 13 bases between. In nucleotides, the CDR3 is TGTGCCAGCAGCCTCGGGGGTATTGGCAATCAGCCCCAGCATTTT. It is translated as CASSLGGIGNQPQHF. Full variable domain (remainder filled in from reference TRBV5-5 and TRBJ1-5): DAGVTQSPTHLIKTRGQQVTLRCSPISGHKSVSWYQQVLGQGPQFIFQYYEKEERGRGNFPDRFSARQFPNYSSELNVNALLLGDSALYLCASSLGGIGNQPQHFGDGTRLSIL.

J is TRBJ1-1 and V is TRBV5-1; maybe TRBD1 (5 bases). Trimming stripped 3 bases from V and 3 bases from J, with 9 bases between. The CDR3 covers 13 residues. Germline values: CDR1 SGHRS, CDR2 YFSETQ. CDR3 DNA sequence: TGCGCCAGCAGCTGGGGAGGGGACACTGAAGCTTTCTTT. Protein: CASSWGGDTEAFF.

This clone came up once. J is TRBJ1-2 and V is TRBV7-9, with 10 nucleotides matching TRBD1. The ends lost 5 bases at V and 2 bases at J; junction bases unmatched: 5. The V gene's germline CDR1 is SEHNR and CDR2 FQNEAQ (reference sequence). The CDR3 contains 15 residues. The CDR3 is CASSPQTGGNYGYTF. CDR3 DNA: TGTGCCAGCAGCCCCCAGACAGGGGGCAACTATGGCTACACCTTC.